The clone carrying this T cell receptor beta chain was found many times. The data stem from a study of T-cell memory formation after mild COVID-19. Germline values: CDR1 LNHNV, CDR2 YYDKDF (reference sequence). V lost 6 bases and J lost 3, with 8 bases in between. CDR3 length equals 13 residues. The 5'RACE method, run with constant-segment primers, produced TCR alpha and TCR beta cDNA libraries (carrying sample barcodes and UMIs). TCRdb reprocessed the 5' RACE reads via MiXCR and lists one record per CDR3 protein. The sample has more than 300,000 distinct CDR3 sequences; around 15% are singletons. The sample comprised PBMCs or a T cell subset sorted from them (not recorded which). The source is a man between 18 and 29 years old who had mild COVID-19 (a few samples of this study predate the infection). Cell type and time point are not known. The rearrangement joins TRBV15 to TRBJ2-2; the D is unclear. The CDR3 DNA reads TGTGCCACCAGGTTCGGGTACACCGGGGAGCTGTTTTTT. It translates to CATRFGYTGELFF. Combining the CDR3 with reference TRBV15 and TRBJ2-2 gives the whole variable domain DAMVIQNPRYQVTQFGKPVTLSCSQTLNHNVMYWYQQKSSQAPKLLFHYYDKDFNNEADTPDNFQSRRPNTSFCFLDIRSPGLGDTAMYLCATRFGYTGELFFGEGSRLTVL.